The next 11 T cell receptor beta chains were all read from a single sample in a study of blood T cell repertoires in COVID-19. Sequencing was performed with immunoSEQ multiplex PCR; in TCRdb, only in-frame clones are kept and a portion is missing. The sample carries more than 150,000 clones, around 80% recorded once. The sequenced sample consisted of peripheral blood. The receptors here all came from a woman of 80 years or more with active or convalescent COVID-19.

The CDR3 here is CASRDTRNSPLHF. The CDR3 region has the DNA TGTGCCAGCAGGGACACTCGGAATTCACCCCTCCACTTT. The gene calls are TRBV2 and TRBJ1-6; D may be TRBD1 (5 bases). Looked up from germline, CDR1 is SNHLY and CDR2 is FYNNEI. The CDR3 sequence is 13 residues long. V dropped 6 bases and J dropped 7 bases, with 10 bases sitting between them.

The genes are TRBV12-3 or TRBV12-4 and TRBJ2-7; no clear D. The V and J ends lost 2 bases and 9 bases respectively, with 11 bases between them. CDR3 size: 12 residues. The CDR3: CASSLSQVSQYF. The CDR3, as DNA: TGTGCCAGCAGTTTAAGTCAGGTGTCGCAGTACTTC.

The chain has TRBV3-1 (or the pseudogene TRBV3-2) and TRBJ1-6, with D unclear. CDR1 and CDR2 from the germline V gene are LGHDT and YNNKEL (reference sequence). The CDR3 consists of 16 residues. The ends were cut back, 3 bases at V and 7 bases at J, with 16 bases in the middle. The CDR3: CASSHISTPANSPLHF. The CDR3 coding sequence is TGTGCCAGCAGCCACATTTCGACACCTGCGAATTCACCCCTCCACTTT.

The CDR3 DNA sequence: TGTGCCAGCAACTACCGGACAGGGGGTTCCGAGCAGTACTTC. Residues: CASNYRTGGSEQYF. The J gene is TRBJ2-7, the V gene TRBV5-6, with 10 bases identical to TRBD1. After removal of 6 bases from V and 6 bases from J, the junction contained 9 bases not matched to a gene. The CDR3 is made up of 14 amino acids. Germline CDR1 SGHDT, CDR2 YYEEEE. The entire variable domain, with the rest obtained from reference TRBV5-6 and TRBJ2-7, is as follows: DAGVTQSPTHLIKTRGQQVTLRCSPKSGHDTVSWYQQALGQGPQFIFQYYEEEERQRGNFPDRFSGHQFPNYSSELNVNALLLGDSALYLCASNYRTGGSEQYFGPGTRLTVT.

This rearrangement joins TRBV9 to TRBJ1-2; no clear D. V was cut by 6 bases and J by 0 bases, with 9 bases left in between. From germline, CDR1 is SGDLS and CDR2 YYNGEE. This CDR3 spans 13 amino acids. In nucleotides, the CDR3 is TGTGCCAGCACACGGGTAACTAACTATGGCTACACCTTC. Translating it yields CASTRVTNYGYTF. Using reference TRBV9 and TRBJ1-2 for the parts outside the CDR3, the full variable domain is DSGVTQTPKHLITATGQRVTLRCSPRSGDLSVYWYQQSLDQGLQFLIQYYNGEERAKGNILERFSAQQFPDLHSELNLSSLELGDSALYFCASTRVTNYGYTFGSGTRLTVV.

This clone came up once. The gene calls are TRBV4-1 and TRBJ2-2, with TRBD1 matching 8 bases. The CDR3 covers 16 residues. Germline V gene lookup returns CDR1 MGHRA and CDR2 YSYEKL. The J segment lost 3 bases and the V segment lost 5 bases, leaving 8 bases of the junction unmatched. The CDR3 here is CASSSPGQAYTGELFF. In DNA, the CDR3 is TGCGCCAGCAGCTCTCCGGGACAGGCCTACACCGGGGAGCTGTTTTTT.

Concerning this clone itself: Other DNA sequences in this specimen translate into the identical CDR3. The chain joins TRBV18 to TRBJ1-6; TRBD1 agrees at 8 bases. The CDR3 consists of 14 residues. V was clipped by 3 bases and J by 6 bases; unmatched bases: 1. Germline CDR1 and CDR2: KGHSH and LQKENI. In DNA form, the CDR3 reads TGTGCCAGCTCACCTGGGACAGGTAATTCACCCCTCCACTTT. It yields the protein CASSPGTGNSPLHF.

The chain combines TRBV13 with TRBJ2-7; D may be TRBD2 (5 bases). Germline V gene sequence: CDR1 PRHDT, CDR2 FYEKMQ (reference sequence). The CDR3 consists of 15 residues. V lost 5 bases to trimming and J lost 3 bases, with 17 bases between them. The CDR3 loop is CASSPRRTDDYEQYF. The CDR3 DNA reads TGTGCCAGCAGCCCACGGAGGACCGACGACTACGAGCAGTACTTC.

A word on this clone: A junction boundary mismatches the germline segment, possibly from a read error. The chain carries TRBV7-6 and TRBJ2-6; TRBD1 agrees at 11 bases. CDR1 is SGHVS and CDR2 is FNYEAQ in the germline V gene. The CDR3 has 14 residues. CDR3 in DNA: TGTGCCAGCAGCCCCGGGACAGGGGGCAACGTCCTGACTTTC. Amino acids: CASSPGTGGNVLTF.

The rearrangement joins TRBV7-9 to TRBJ2-7, with 7 bases aligning to TRBD1. The CDR3 spans 15 residues. CDR1 is SEHNR, CDR2 FQNEAQ, per germline (reference sequence). V lost 5 bases and J lost 0; bases outside the gene matches: 7. Here the CDR3 reads CASSRGQSPSYEQYF. The CDR3 bases are TGTGCCAGCAGCCGGGGACAGAGTCCCTCCTACGAGCAGTACTTC.

This rearrangement joins TRBV10-2 to TRBJ1-1; D not certain. CDR3 length: 13 residues. V lost 2 bases to trimming and J lost 8 bases, with 12 bases between them. The germline gives CDR1 WSHSY, CDR2 SAAADI. The CDR3 reads CASSENSHLEAFF. The CDR3, as DNA: TGCGCCAGCAGTGAGAATTCCCACCTAGAAGCTTTCTTT.